The 20 T cell receptor beta chains below all came from one sample that was sequenced in a study of cytomegalovirus exposure and HLA in healthy donors. This PCR relied on a set of 60 Vbeta primers and 13 Jbeta primers. Assay: immunoSEQ multiplex PCR; the TCRdb copy retains only in-frame clones and omits some. The sample consists of more than 95,000 clones, around two thirds of them appearing once. The sample comprised PBMCs. These receptors originate from a woman between 40 and 50 years old in good health and CMV-seropositive.

V is TRBV6-1 and J is TRBJ2-7; no clear D gene. The germline V gene has CDR1 MNHNS and CDR2 SASEGT. This CDR3 spans 15 amino acids. The V end was cut by 0 bases, the J end by 1 base, with 10 bases between. CDR3 sequence: CASSEALPGSYEQYF. DNA for the CDR3: TGTGCCAGCAGTGAAGCGCTGCCCGGGTCCTACGAGCAGTACTTC.

The CDR3 DNA reads TGTGCCAGCAGCCTAGACAGAAATCAGCCCCAGCATTTT. Translated, it gives CASSLDRNQPQHF. The rearrangement links TRBV7-8 to TRBJ1-5, with D maybe TRBD1 (5 bases). Per germline, CDR1 SGHVS and CDR2 FQNEAQ. The CDR3 is 13 amino acids. Deletions cut 5 bases from V and 4 bases from J, with 9 bases between.

The chain joins TRBV7-9 to TRBJ2-5; no clear D. The germline gives CDR1 SEHNR, CDR2 FQNEAQ (reference sequence). The V and J ends lost 2 bases and 5 bases respectively, with 18 bases between them. This CDR3 contains 16 residues. In DNA, the CDR3 is TGTGCCAGCAGCTTAAATCTAGGAACCGAAGTGGAGACCCAGTACTTC. Amino acids: CASSLNLGTEVETQYF. Filled out from reference TRBV7-9 and TRBJ2-5, the complete variable domain reads DTGVSQNPRHKITKRGQNVTFRCDPISEHNRLYWYRQTLGQGPEFLTYFQNEAQLEKSRLLSDRFSAERPKGSFSTLEIQRTEQGDSAMYLCASSLNLGTEVETQYFGPGTRLLVL.

This clone was detected only a few times. The rearrangement uses TRBV5-4 and TRBJ2-5, with D possibly matching TRBD2 (5 bases). The length of the CDR3 is 13 residues. CDR1 is SGHNT, CDR2 YYREEE, per germline (reference sequence). V was clipped by 2 bases and J by 5 bases, with 10 bases between them. This CDR3 reads CASSFRGGETQYF. The CDR3 DNA sequence: TGTGCCAGCAGCTTTCGGGGTGGGGAGACCCAGTACTTC. The variable domain in full, completed from reference TRBV5-4 and TRBJ2-5, reads ETGVTQSPTHLIKTRGQQVTLRCSSQSGHNTVSWYQQALGQGPQFIFQYYREEENGRGNFPPRFSGLQFPNYSSELNVNALELDDSALYLCASSFRGGETQYFGPGTRLLVL.

For this clone: The junction shows a germline mismatch at one end, possibly a read error. V and J are TRBV15 and TRBJ1-2; weak D call: TRBD1 (6 bases). The CDR3 is made up of 12 amino acids. Looked up from germline, CDR1 is LNHNV and CDR2 is YYDKDF (reference sequence). The CDR3 DNA reads TGTGCCACCAGCAGACCCCGGGACACTCCCCTATTC. Protein sequence: CATSRPRDTPLF.

This clone has a handful of counts. The chain recombines TRBV28 with TRBJ1-3; 9 bases are shared with TRBD1. CDR3 length: 16 amino acids. J lost 7 bases, V lost 4 bases, and 11 bases had no gene match. Germline assignment: CDR1 MDHEN and CDR2 SYDVKM. Here the CDR3 reads CASSYPGQGRWNTIYF. The CDR3 nucleotides read TGTGCCAGCAGTTATCCGGGACAGGGCAGGTGGAACACCATATATTTT.

CDR3 nucleotides: TGTGCCAGCAGCTTGGGGACTACCGGGGAGCTGTTTTTT. Protein sequence: CASSLGTTGELFF. The V call is TRBV5-5, the J call TRBJ2-2, with D perhaps matching TRBD2 (5 bases). The CDR3 is 13 amino acids. Germline CDR1 is SGHKS and CDR2 is YYEKEE (reference sequence). V lost 0 bases and J lost 5, with 5 bases in between.

V gene TRBV4-2 combines with J gene TRBJ2-5, with D perhaps matching TRBD2 (5 bases). The CDR3 has 19 amino acids. V was clipped by 0 bases and J by 1 base, with 21 bases between them. The germline CDR1 and CDR2 sequences are LGHNA and YNFKEQ. The CDR3 DNA follows: TGTGCCAGCAGCCAAGACCTCTCAACTCTCGGGATTGGCCAAGAGACCCAGTACTTC. Protein sequence: CASSQDLSTLGIGQETQYF.

This clone has only one observation. As DNA, the CDR3 is TGTGCCTGGGGAATGACGGGGGAAGATGGCTACACCTTC. Amino acid sequence: CAWGMTGEDGYTF. This sequence joins TRBV30 and TRBJ1-2, with D possibly matching TRBD1 (5 bases). Germline V gene sequence: CDR1 GTSNPN, CDR2 SVGIG (reference sequence). Trimming stripped 5 bases from V and 6 bases from J, with 16 bases between. The CDR3 totals 13 residues. The entire variable domain, with the rest obtained from reference TRBV30 and TRBJ1-2, is as follows: SQTIHQWPATLVQPVGSPLSLECTVEGTSNPNLYWYRQAAGRGLQLLFYSVGIGQISSEVPQNLSASRPQDRQFILSSKKLLLSDSGFYLCAWGMTGEDGYTFGSGTRLTVV.

CDR3 sequence (DNA): TGTGCCAGCTCACCTTATGGGGTCAGGGGAACCTACAATGAGCAGTTCTTC. Translated, it gives CASSPYGVRGTYNEQFF. This rearrangement joins TRBV18 to TRBJ2-1, with D perhaps matching TRBD1 (6 bases). Trimming took off 3 bases at V and 2 bases at J, with 17 bases between the two ends. This CDR3 has 17 residues. In germline, CDR1 is KGHSH, CDR2 LQKENI.

This chain links TRBV5-4 with TRBJ1-1; 7 positions match TRBD1. Germline CDR1 is SGHNT and CDR2 is YYREEE (reference sequence). The J segment lost 2 bases and the V segment lost 7 bases, leaving 17 bases of the junction unmatched. The CDR3 extends over 17 amino acids. CDR3 sequence reads: CASFPGLQGSDNTEAFF. As DNA, the CDR3 is TGTGCCAGCTTCCCTGGTCTACAGGGGTCGGATAACACTGAAGCTTTCTTT.

This chain uses TRBV5-6 with TRBJ2-5; 13 nucleotides match TRBD2. The J call may be mistaken, given a closer DNA end match to TRBJ2-7. CDR1 and CDR2 (germline): SGHDT, YYEEEE. There are 16 residues in the CDR3. The CDR3 region has the DNA TGTGCCAGCAGCTCCTGGACTAGCGGGAGCATCCACGAGCAGTACTTC. This sequence encodes CASSSWTSGSIHEQYF.

V gene TRBV7-2 combines with J gene TRBJ1-2; 9 positions match TRBD1. The CDR3 contains 14 residues. CDR1 is SGHTA, CDR2 FQGNSA, per germline. Trimming took 5 bases from V and 5 from J; bases not matched to a gene: 6. The CDR3 protein is CASSPQGAAYGYTF. The DNA of the CDR3 is TGTGCCAGCAGCCCACAGGGGGCGGCTTATGGCTACACCTTC.

CDR3 sequence: CASSQAQVPGELFF. The CDR3 bases are TGCGCCAGCAGCCAAGCACAGGTTCCCGGGGAGCTGTTTTTT. The chain joins TRBV4-1 to TRBJ2-2; possibly TRBD1 for D (5 bases). There are 14 residues in the CDR3. CDR1 and CDR2 from the germline V gene are MGHRA and YSYEKL. The germline V and J ends were trimmed by 1 base and 6 bases, with 9 bases remaining between them.

This rearrangement joins TRBV14 to TRBJ2-2; tentative D call: TRBD1 (5 bases). The CDR3 has 16 amino acids. The ends were cut back, 4 bases at V and 3 bases at J, with 15 bases in the middle. Germline V lookup: CDR1 SGHDN, CDR2 FVKESK. CDR3 in amino acids: CASSRRTTLYTGELFF. CDR3 coding DNA: TGTGCCAGCAGCCGGCGGACAACTCTATACACCGGGGAGCTGTTTTTT.

This chain connects TRBV4-3 to TRBJ2-1, with 9 bases matching TRBD1. Germline-derived CDR1 and CDR2 are LGHNA and YSLEER. V gave up 1 base and J gave up 5 bases; unmatched junction bases: 6. This CDR3 is built from 16 residues. The CDR3 spells CASSQGQGVGNNEQFF. CDR3 sequence (DNA): TGCGCCAGCAGCCAAGGACAGGGGGTAGGTAACAATGAGCAGTTCTTC.

V gene TRBV11-3 combines with J gene TRBJ2-3; 7 positions match TRBD2. The germline V gene has CDR1 SGHNT and CDR2 YENEEA. The CDR3 has 16 amino acids. Unmatched junction bases numbered 12, after V lost 5 bases and J lost 4 bases. The CDR3 protein is CASSTSLGGRPDTQYF. In DNA, the CDR3 is TGTGCCAGCAGCACTAGCTTGGGGGGGAGACCAGATACGCAGTATTTT.

This chain uses TRBV5-1 with TRBJ2-7, with TRBD1 matching 7 bases. The CDR3 length is 15 residues. Germline V gene lookup returns CDR1 SGHRS and CDR2 YFSETQ. After removal of 2 bases from V and 3 bases from J, the junction contained 8 bases not matched to a gene. The CDR3, as DNA: TGCGCCAGCAGCTTTTCTAGGGACAGCGTCTACGAGCAGTACTTC. This translates into CASSFSRDSVYEQYF.

This chain uses TRBV7-2 with TRBJ1-1, with unresolved D. The CDR3 consists of 13 residues. CDR1 SGHTA and CDR2 FQGNSA come from the germline V gene. V was clipped by 1 base and J by 5 bases, with 8 bases between them. The CDR3 is CASSLVYRTEAFF. In DNA form, the CDR3 reads TGTGCCAGCAGCTTAGTCTATCGGACTGAAGCTTTCTTT.

The chain carries TRBV4-1 and TRBJ2-5, with 13 bases identical to TRBD2. V lost 4 bases, J lost 4 bases, and 0 bases stayed unmatched. Per the germline V gene, CDR1 is MGHRA and CDR2 is YSYEKL. This CDR3 is built from 14 residues. The chain's CDR3 is CASSRTSGRETQYF. The CDR3 coding sequence is TGCGCCAGCAGCCGGACTAGCGGGAGAGAGACCCAGTACTTC.